The clone carrying this T cell receptor beta chain appeared a few times. The antigen remains unidentified. This entry is derived from a study of spatial heterogeneity in lung cancer. Study overall: PBMC samples from follow-up, where available, were sequenced a median of approximately 24 months after resection. Points from the study as a whole: Compared with follow-up, resection was when ubiquitous expanded tumor TCRs appeared in blood more.

The time point denotes: blood at routine non-recurrence follow-up after resection. TCR cDNA molecules each had a unique molecular identifier. TCRdb re-analysed the 5' RACE reads in MiXCR, keeping a single row per CDR3 protein. The table lists 95,000 to 120,000 distinct CDR3 sequences, 11% of them singletons. Deletions cut 5 bases from V and 2 bases from J, with 10 bases between. The CDR3 is 14 amino acids. Germline V gene sequence: CDR1 KGHSH, CDR2 LQKENI. This sequence was found in a female donor with early-stage non-small cell lung cancer. The material sequenced was PBMCs, taken at follow-up. The chain is built from TRBV18 and TRBJ1-5; unclear D gene. CDR3 sequence: CASSTQDRNQPQHF. The CDR3 DNA reads TGTGCCAGCTCAACCCAGGATCGCAATCAGCCCCAGCATTTT. Filled out from reference TRBV18 and TRBJ1-5, the complete variable domain reads NAGVMQNPRHLVRRRGQEARLRCSPMKGHSHVYWYRQLPEEGLKFMVYLQKENIIDESGMPKERFSAEFPKEGPSILRIQQVVRGDSAAYFCASSTQDRNQPQHFGDGTRLSIL.